This T cell receptor beta chain was obtained from a study of T-cell reconstitution after alpha-beta-depleted transplantation in children. Study results and caveats: It was newly produced T cells that mostly accounted for T-cell counts and diversity one year after transplant. About two months after transplant, alpha-beta T cells reportedly came from several hundred expanded graft clones.

A library of TCRbeta sequences, prepared with unique molecular identifiers, was generated. MiXCR, applied by TCRdb to the PCR reads, yields one record per CDR3 protein. The profile shows 400,000 to 550,000 distinct CDR3 sequences, about 11% of them singletons. This clonotype was recorded at least ten times. The antigen is unknown. This specimen was PBMCs, taken before TCRalphabeta/CD19-depleted stem cell transplant. The receptor comes from a child under 10 years old with inherited bone marrow failure, due to receive a stem cell transplant.

Here the CDR3 reads CASSLGLPYNEQFF. The CDR3 DNA sequence: TGTGCCAGCAGCTTGGGACTTCCCTACAATGAGCAGTTCTTC. The chain combines TRBV7-9 with TRBJ2-1; a possible D gene is TRBD2 (6 bases). V gave up 3 bases and J gave up 2 bases, with 8 bases separating them. The CDR3 is 14 amino acids. Germline loops: CDR1 SEHNR, CDR2 FQNEAQ (reference sequence).